This T cell receptor beta chain is drawn from a study of T-cell reconstitution after alpha-beta-depleted transplantation in children. Using unique molecular identifiers, the investigators prepared the TCRbeta library. TCRdb redid the calling of the PCR reads with MiXCR, one entry per CDR3 protein. The sample lists approximately 200,000 distinct CDR3 sequences; just over 14% were seen once. Ten or more counts support this clonotype. The CDR3 contains 18 residues. V was clipped by 6 bases and J by 5 bases, with 25 bases between them. CDR1 is SGHVS, CDR2 FNYEAQ, per germline. The V gene is TRBV7-6, the J gene TRBJ2-2; TRBD1 or TRBD2 may be the D gene (5 bases each). Sequences were derived from PBMCs from the stem cell graft donor, sampled from the stem cell graft. The clonotype comes from a human donor who donated a stem cell graft to a child with acute lymphoblastic leukemia. The CDR3 loop reads CASRNTGSGPLNTGELFF. The CDR3 coding sequence is TGTGCCAGCAGGAATACGGGGTCAGGGCCATTAAATACCGGGGAGCTGTTTTTT.